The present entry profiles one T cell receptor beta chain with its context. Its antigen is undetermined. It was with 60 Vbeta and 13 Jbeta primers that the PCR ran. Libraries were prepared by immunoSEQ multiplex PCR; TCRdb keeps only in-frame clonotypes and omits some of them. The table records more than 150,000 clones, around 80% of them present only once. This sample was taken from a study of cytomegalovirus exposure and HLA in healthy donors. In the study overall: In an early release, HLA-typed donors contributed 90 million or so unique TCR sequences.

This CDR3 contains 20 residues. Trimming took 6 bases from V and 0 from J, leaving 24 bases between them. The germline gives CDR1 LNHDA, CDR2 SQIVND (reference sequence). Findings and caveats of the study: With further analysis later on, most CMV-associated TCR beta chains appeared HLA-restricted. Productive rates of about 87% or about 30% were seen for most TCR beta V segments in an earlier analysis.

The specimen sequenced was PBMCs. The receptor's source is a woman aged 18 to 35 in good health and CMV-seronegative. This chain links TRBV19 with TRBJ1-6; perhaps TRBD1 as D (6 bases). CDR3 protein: CASRRLSSGGPSSYNSPLHF. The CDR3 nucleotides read TGTGCCAGTAGGAGACTGAGTTCCGGGGGGCCGAGCTCCTATAATTCACCCCTCCACTTT.